This T cell receptor beta chain was found in a study of T-cell reconstitution after alpha-beta-depleted transplantation in children (dated by TCRdb to about 2016). Concerning the study at large: Using TCR repertoire profiling, the study quantitatively followed how T-cell immune reconstitution unfolded in children after TCRalphabeta/CD19-depleted allogeneic hematopoietic cell transplantation. Broad study findings and their caveats: In some patients, the high TCRbeta diversity seen at day 60 was put down to recipient T cells and intrathymic progenitors that had survived conditioning. Hyperexpanded clone frequencies declined over subsequent months; after one year, T-cell counts and TCRbeta diversity were mostly attributed to newly produced T cells. The apparently early alphabetaT-cell count recovery about two months after transplant was reportedly dependent on only several hundred rapidly expanded clones derived from non-depleted graft cells.

Per the publication, the treatment or condition label means: allogeneic hematopoietic cell transplantation with graft depleted of TCRalphabeta T cells and CD19 B cells. TCRalphabeta/CD19-depleted allogeneic hematopoietic cell grafts were given to the transplant recipients, all of whom were children. Relative to germline, V is 3 bases shorter and J is 1 base shorter, with 14 bases between their ends. The CDR3 contains 16 residues, cysteine and phenylalanine counted. Only CDR3 DNA remains: 48 bases, in frame from the first base. This clonotype came up many times. Which antigen it targets is not known. It has no much larger one-base neighbor in the sample; base qualities were not kept. Libraries were constructed by PCR. The sequencing machine was an Illumina HiSeq 2500. TCR library preparation used molecular barcoding, with unique molecular identifiers applied to normalize quantification of the TCRbeta repertoire. The public reads were reprocessed in TCRdb via fastp at Q25 and MiXCR, keeping in-frame beta chains. Rows with a matching CDR3 protein are joined into one entry that keeps the most common DNA and genes. In all, the sample holds 540,000 or so distinct CDR3 sequences, and about 23% of those were seen once. 13% to 15% of the sample is held by the ten biggest clonotypes.

This sequence uses TRBV12-3 or TRBV12-4 and TRBJ2-3; confidence is insufficient to name the D gene. Here the sequenced sample was PBMCs, mostly from graft donor cells, taken 360 days after TCRalphabeta/CD19-depleted stem cell transplant. The source is a boy in the first two years of life who had a stem cell transplant for acute myeloid leukemia, so the T cells may come from the graft donor. The nucleotides read TGTGCCAGCAGTTTTTCAATAGAAGGAGGCACAGATACGCAGTATTTT. Its coded protein is CASSFSIEGGTDTQYF.